The 30 T cell receptor beta chains listed next were all sequenced from one sample in a study of blood T cells in healthy people across ages. The use of a sample-barcoded 5' primer and a J-beta primer mix characterized a second PCR of roughly 6 to 11 cycles. TCRdb analysed the 5' RACE reads with MiXCR anew, one entry per CDR3 protein. The top ten hold around 13% of the sample, which has under 1,000,000 distinct CDR3 sequences, around 36% seen once. The sequenced sample consisted of blood. The receptors shown here come from a man younger than 35 in good health.

Many counts were recorded for this clonotype. The chain uses TRBV20-1 and TRBJ2-5; D remains unclear. V was pared by 0 bases and J by 1 base, with 12 bases between. CDR3 length: 15 amino acids. CDR1 and CDR2 (germline): DFQATT, SNEGSKA (reference sequence). The CDR3 sequence: CSARDPTAPQETQYF. CDR3 in DNA: TGCAGTGCTAGAGATCCCACCGCACCCCAAGAGACCCAGTACTTC.

To note about this clonotype: A read error may be the cause here, since a much bigger clone is one base away. This chain joins TRBV12-3 or TRBV12-4 and TRBJ2-5; D is possibly TRBD1 or TRBD2 (5 bases each). Trimming stripped 6 bases from V and 11 bases from J, with 28 bases between. CDR3 length equals 16 residues. CDR3 in amino acids: CASRPYKGSSYNEQYF. The CDR3 region has the DNA TGTGCCAGCAGGCCCTACAAGGGGAGCTCCTACAATGAGCAGTACTTC.

V and J are TRBV10-3 and TRBJ2-3; perhaps TRBD1 as D (6 bases). Deletions cut 0 bases from V and 0 bases from J, with 10 bases between. Germline loops: CDR1 ENHRY, CDR2 SYGVKD. This CDR3 has 16 amino acids. The CDR3 loop reads CAISESSTGSTDTQYF. The CDR3 nucleotides are TGTGCCATCAGTGAGTCGTCGACAGGTAGCACAGATACGCAGTATTTT.

In this sample, this clonotype turned up a few times. The chain couples TRBV6-2 or TRBV6-3 to TRBJ1-2; D may be TRBD1 (5 bases). The CDR3 contains 15 residues. Germline assignment: CDR1 MNHEY and CDR2 SVGEGT. Deletions cut 2 bases from V and 4 bases from J, with 14 bases between. CDR3 loop: CASSYHGTESYGYTF. CDR3 coding DNA: TGTGCCAGCAGTTACCATGGGACGGAGAGCTATGGCTACACCTTC.

J is TRBJ1-1 and V is TRBV5-5; 12 bases map to TRBD1. CDR3 size: 15 residues. The junction had 5 bases not matched to a gene; V was cut back by 4 bases and J by 4 bases. The germline V gene has CDR1 SGHKS and CDR2 YYEKEE (reference sequence). CDR3 region: CASSRGTGGTTEAFF. CDR3 bases: TGTGCCAGCAGCCGAGGGACAGGGGGCACCACTGAAGCTTTCTTT.

V gene TRBV27 combines with J gene TRBJ2-1; 8 bases are a match to TRBD2. The germline V gene encodes CDR1 MNHEY and CDR2 SMNVEV (reference sequence). The CDR3 totals 14 residues. With 7 bases clipped from V and 2 bases from J, the junction kept 4 bases outside the gene matches. CDR3 amino acids: CASKGTRAYNEQFF. In DNA, the CDR3 is TGTGCCAGCAAGGGGACTAGAGCCTACAATGAGCAGTTCTTC.

CDR3 sequence reads: CASSYGTSLRNNEQYF. The CDR3 bases are TGTGCCAGCAGTTACGGTACTAGCCTAAGAAACAATGAGCAGTACTTC. The chain recombines TRBV6-5 with TRBJ2-1; the D gene is possibly TRBD2 (6 bases). The J call is doubtful: the DNA matches TRBJ2-7 better. From germline, CDR1 is MNHEY and CDR2 SVGAGI. This CDR3 is 16 amino acids long.

There are a few counts of this clonotype. The chain employs TRBV2 and TRBJ1-1; no clear D gene. The CDR3 totals 14 residues. The V and J ends lost 5 bases and 5 bases respectively, with 15 bases between them. Germline assignment: CDR1 SNHLY and CDR2 FYNNEI. The CDR3 nucleotides read TGTGCCAGCAGTCTAGACCCTATTGGAACTGAAGCTTTCTTT. Its protein product is CASSLDPIGTEAFF.

This clonotype has ten or more counts. V gene TRBV20-1 combines with J gene TRBJ1-1; unclear D gene. The ends were cut back, 1 base at V and 0 bases at J, with 9 bases in the middle. CDR1 and CDR2 (germline): DFQATT, SNEGSKA (reference sequence). The CDR3 has 14 residues. For the CDR3, the DNA is TGCAGTGCTAGAGTCGGATCCATGAACACTGAAGCTTTCTTT. It yields the protein CSARVGSMNTEAFF.

The gene calls are TRBV5-1 and TRBJ1-1, with D unclear. Germline CDR1 SGHRS, CDR2 YFSETQ. This CDR3 is 16 amino acids long. V was cut by 1 base and J by 1 base, with 14 bases left in between. The CDR3 is CASSLSSSASNTEAFF. In DNA, the CDR3 is TGCGCCAGCAGCTTGAGCAGTTCTGCCTCGAACACTGAAGCTTTCTTT.

The chain employs TRBV20-1 and TRBJ1-5, with 7 nucleotides matching TRBD1. The CDR3 has 14 residues. The V gene end was trimmed by 3 bases and the J gene end by 6 bases; junction bases not matched to a gene: 8. Germline V gene lookup returns CDR1 DFQATT and CDR2 SNEGSKA (reference sequence). The CDR3 DNA follows: TGCAGTGCTAGTTCAGGGGGTCCCTTTCAGCCCCAGCATTTT. Its protein product is CSASSGGPFQPQHF.

CDR3 loop: CASSLRQGSKTEAFF. The CDR3 nucleotides read TGTGCCAGCAGCTTAAGGCAGGGGTCGAAGACTGAAGCTTTCTTT. The chain couples TRBV7-3 to TRBJ1-1, with D perhaps matching TRBD1 (6 bases). With 1 base removed from V and 5 bases from J, the gap between germline ends came to 14 bases. The germline V gene encodes CDR1 SGHTA and CDR2 FQGTGA. The CDR3 sequence is 15 residues long.

This clonotype was observed a few times. The V and J genes are TRBV2 and TRBJ2-1, with 12 nucleotides matching TRBD2. The CDR3 is 17 residues long. J was trimmed by 4 bases and V by 6 bases; bases with no gene match: 10. Germline CDR1 SNHLY, CDR2 FYNNEI. The CDR3 sequence is CASRLGASGGGYNEQFF. CDR3 nucleotides: TGTGCCAGCAGGCTCGGGGCTAGCGGGGGGGGATACAATGAGCAGTTCTTC.

This sequence joins TRBV4-1 and TRBJ2-1; D remains unclear. The CDR3 is 17 residues long. The germline gives CDR1 MGHRA, CDR2 YSYEKL. Deletions cut 0 bases from V and 3 bases from J, with 15 bases between. The CDR3 DNA is TGCGCCAGCAGCCAAGAGGGGTCCCCTTACGACTACAATGAGCAGTTCTTC. Encoded protein: CASSQEGSPYDYNEQFF.

This clonotype was recorded a few times. The chain combines TRBV10-3 with TRBJ1-1; D is unresolved. Germline V lookup: CDR1 ENHRY, CDR2 SYGVKD. The CDR3 has 13 residues. V lost 2 bases, J lost 8 bases, and 12 bases lay in between. For the CDR3, the DNA is TGTGCCATCAGTGAGGTTAAGAGCCAAGAAGCTTTCTTT. It yields the protein CAISEVKSQEAFF.

Many counts were recorded for this clonotype. The chain's CDR3 is CASSYSSSSKNIQYF. The DNA for the CDR3 is TGTGCCAGCAGTTACTCCAGTAGCAGCAAAAACATTCAGTACTTC. The chain is built from TRBV6-2 or TRBV6-3 and TRBJ2-4; no firm D call. CDR1 and CDR2 (germline): MNHEY, SVGEGT. This CDR3 has 15 amino acids. Trimming removed 0 bases from V and 3 bases from J, with 9 bases in between.

Note on this clonotype: The germline gene is not matched at one end of the junction; a read error may be the cause. The chain uses TRBV6-4 and TRBJ1-2, with 7 bases identical to TRBD1. Germline values: CDR1 MRHNA, CDR2 SNTAGT. This CDR3 is built from 14 residues. CDR3 region: CASSAGTANYGCTF. The CDR3 DNA reads TGTGCCAGCAGTGCCGGGACAGCGAACTATGGCTGCACCTTC.

This clonotype was seen repeatedly, ten times or more. This chain joins TRBV29-1 and TRBJ1-4; D might be TRBD1 (5 bases). V gave up 1 base and J gave up 7 bases, with 13 bases separating them. This CDR3 comprises 14 residues. Germline V gives CDR1 SQVTM, CDR2 ANQGSEA. CDR3 amino acids: CSVEVSGFGEKLFF. The CDR3 DNA reads as TGCAGCGTTGAAGTTTCAGGGTTCGGTGAAAAACTGTTTTTT.

J is TRBJ1-6 and V is TRBV7-9, with D perhaps matching TRBD1 (5 bases). Between the trimmed V and J ends, which lost 3 bases and 6 bases, there was a span of 9 bases. Germline V gene sequence: CDR1 SEHNR, CDR2 FQNEAQ (reference sequence). CDR3 length equals 14 residues. As DNA, the CDR3 is TGTGCCAGCAGCTTTGGGGGTGGTAATTCACCCCTCCACTTT. The encoded protein is CASSFGGGNSPLHF.

In this sample, this clonotype turned up a few times. V gene TRBV27 combines with J gene TRBJ1-1, with 8 bases matching TRBD1. J lost 4 bases, V lost 2 bases, and 6 bases had no gene match. This CDR3 spans 15 amino acids. Germline V gene sequence: CDR1 MNHEY, CDR2 SMNVEV (reference sequence). CDR3 region: CASSLVGQGSTEAFF. The DNA of the CDR3 is TGTGCCAGCAGTTTAGTTGGACAGGGCAGCACTGAAGCTTTCTTT.

This clonotype was detected a few times. This chain links TRBV12-3 or TRBV12-4 with TRBJ2-7; 8 positions match TRBD2. Trimming took 5 bases from V and 7 from J; bases not matched to a gene: 7. This CDR3 comprises 13 residues. CDR3 coding DNA: TGTGCCAGCAGTCTCTCGGGGGGGAGTGAGCAGTACTTC. Translated: CASSLSGGSEQYF.

This clonotype has a handful of counts. V is TRBV20-1 and J is TRBJ1-2; D is undetermined. Germline loops: CDR1 DFQATT, CDR2 SNEGSKA (reference sequence). The ends were cut back, 3 bases at V and 1 base at J, with 9 bases in the middle. The CDR3 has 13 amino acids. The CDR3 spells CSASGGNNYGYTF. The CDR3 DNA follows: TGCAGTGCTAGTGGCGGGAATAACTATGGCTACACCTTC.

The chain couples TRBV6-5 to TRBJ2-6; D remains unclear. The CDR3 sequence is 16 residues long. The germline V and J ends were trimmed by 2 bases and 3 bases, with 11 bases remaining between them. CDR1 is MNHEY and CDR2 is SVGAGI in the germline V gene. CDR3: CASSYGDSDGANVLTF. The CDR3, as DNA: TGTGCCAGCAGTTACGGGGATTCGGATGGGGCCAACGTCCTGACTTTC.

This chain links TRBV6-6 with TRBJ1-2, with D maybe TRBD1 (6 bases). The germline CDR1 and CDR2 sequences are MNHNY and SVGAGI (reference sequence). This CDR3 has 14 amino acids. Trimming took off 8 bases at V and 4 bases at J, with 17 bases between the two ends. CDR3 amino acids: CASGKGEDVYGYTF. As DNA, the CDR3 is TGTGCCAGCGGAAAGGGGGAGGACGTCTATGGCTACACCTTC.

This clonotype was observed a handful of times. V usage is TRBV28 and J usage is TRBJ1-5; D gene unclear. Trimming removed 5 bases at V and 4 bases at J, with 9 bases between. CDR1 is MDHEN, CDR2 SYDVKM, per germline. The CDR3 extends over 13 amino acids. CDR3 residues: CASSAPTNQPQHF. The CDR3 bases are TGTGCCAGCAGTGCTCCAACTAATCAGCCCCAGCATTTT.

This clonotype appeared a few times. V is TRBV29-1 and J is TRBJ2-3; D ambiguous. Trimming removed 4 bases at V and 0 bases at J, with 5 bases between. Germline CDR1 and CDR2: SQVTM and ANQGSEA. The CDR3 contains 12 residues. DNA of the CDR3: TGCAGCGTTGGGGGTAGCACAGATACGCAGTATTTT. Translated, it gives CSVGGSTDTQYF.

The chain uses TRBV20-1 and TRBJ2-4; no definite D call. Germline values: CDR1 DFQATT, CDR2 SNEGSKA (reference sequence). The V gene lost 2 bases and the J gene lost 5 bases, with 16 bases spanning the gap. The CDR3 has 15 residues. CDR3 DNA sequence: TGCAGTGCTAGATTTACGGGCAGAAACGAAAACATTCAGTACTTC. Translation gives CSARFTGRNENIQYF.

This chain joins TRBV4-1 and TRBJ2-1, with D perhaps matching TRBD2 (5 bases). Germline V gene data show CDR1 as MGHRA and CDR2 as YSYEKL. The ends were cut back, 6 bases at V and 5 bases at J, with 14 bases in the middle. CDR3 size: 14 residues. The chain's CDR3 is CASSPGYGDNEQFF. The CDR3 DNA follows: TGCGCCAGCAGTCCAGGATACGGGGACAATGAGCAGTTCTTC.

The chain combines TRBV6-2 or TRBV6-3 with TRBJ2-2; possibly TRBD1 for D (5 bases). This CDR3 comprises 15 residues. The ends were cut back, 6 bases at V and 2 bases at J, with 13 bases in the middle. The germline gives CDR1 MNHEY, CDR2 SVGEGT. The CDR3 DNA reads as TGTGCCAGCAGCCCCGCGACAGCCAACACCGGGGAGCTGTTTTTT. It specifies CASSPATANTGELFF.

In its sample, this clonotype was seen a few times. J is TRBJ1-2 and V is TRBV4-3; D is unresolved. The germline gives CDR1 LGHNA, CDR2 YSLEER. The CDR3 consists of 15 residues. V gave up 2 bases and J gave up 4 bases, with 14 bases separating them. CDR3 sequence: CASSQSKRDFYGYTF. In nucleotides, the CDR3 is TGCGCCAGCAGCCAATCGAAACGGGATTTCTATGGCTACACCTTC.